This T cell receptor beta chain originates from a study of cytomegalovirus exposure and HLA in healthy donors. In its sample, this clone was seen a few times. The CDR3 extends over 15 amino acids. Germline V gene data show CDR1 as SGHDT and CDR2 as YYEEEE. Trimming removed 4 bases from V and 4 bases from J, with 17 bases in between. Both 60 Vbeta primers and 13 Jbeta primers went into the PCR. The protocol was immunoSEQ multiplex PCR, while the TCRdb copy is restricted to in-frame clones and leaves out a portion. The table records roughly 100,000 clones, more than 65% of them present only once. This TCR was recovered from a woman between 18 and 30 years old in good health and CMV-seropositive. The V and J genes are TRBV5-6 and TRBJ1-2; perhaps TRBD1 as D (5 bases). Sequences were obtained from PBMCs. For the CDR3, the DNA is TGTGCCAGCAGCACAGGAACAGGCCAACGCTATGGCTACACCTTC. Residues: CASSTGTGQRYGYTF.